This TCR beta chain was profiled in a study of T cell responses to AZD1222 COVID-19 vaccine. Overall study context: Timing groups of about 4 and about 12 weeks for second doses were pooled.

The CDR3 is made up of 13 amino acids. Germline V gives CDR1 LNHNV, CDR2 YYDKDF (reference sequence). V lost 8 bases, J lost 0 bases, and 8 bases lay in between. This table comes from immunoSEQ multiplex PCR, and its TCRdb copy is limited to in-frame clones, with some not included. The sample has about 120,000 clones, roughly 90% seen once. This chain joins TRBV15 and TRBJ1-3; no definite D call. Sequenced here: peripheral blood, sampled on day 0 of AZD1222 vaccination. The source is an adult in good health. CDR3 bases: TGTGCCACCTCACGGAGCTCTGGAAACACCATATATTTT. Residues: CATSRSSGNTIYF.